This is a list of T cell receptor beta chains from one sample in a study. TCRdb independently ran MiXCR on the 5' RACE reads; one entry per CDR3 protein. The repertoire consists of 20,000 to 25,000 distinct CDR3 sequences, with around 30% occurring once and the leading ten covering roughly 2.2%. Sequenced: tumor-infiltrating naive CD4+ T cells sorted from the breast tumor. The receptors stem from a female donor with breast cancer. Each CDR3 is given without its conserved first and last residue. A D gene is named only where the DNA matches it firmly.

J gene	D gene	V gene	CDR3 protein
TRBJ1-6	TRBD1	TRBV28	ASSFWVTGQGKISPLH
TRBJ2-3	TRBD1	TRBV5-1	ASSYGTGHRGDTQY
TRBJ2-7	TRBD2	TRBV9	ASSVSGTTYEQY
TRBJ1-1	NA	TRBV20-1	SARESTGLTEAF
TRBJ2-3	NA	TRBV5-1	ASSLGLTDTQY
TRBJ1-6	NA	TRBV5-1	ASSLVAGQTGSPLH
TRBJ2-1	NA	TRBV7-8	ASSLEARGQF
TRBJ2-3	NA	TRBV6-5	ASSYSPGTDTQY
TRBJ2-1	NA	TRBV18	ASSPDRTPLF
TRBJ1-4	NA	TRBV6-5	ASSYSGTGGEKLF
TRBJ1-1	NA	TRBV11-3	ASSLGENTEAF
TRBJ1-4	NA	TRBV30	AWSLGGNEKLF
TRBJ2-7	TRBD2	TRBV6-5	ASSYLAGAGREQY
TRBJ2-3	NA	TRBV25-1	ASSEGGRGGTQY
TRBJ1-6	TRBD1	TRBV6-5	ASRVTGWNSPLH
TRBJ2-1	NA	TRBV12-3/TRBV12-4	ASSSEEGRTYNEQF
TRBJ1-5	NA	TRBV12-3/TRBV12-4	ASTFSGALNQPQH
TRBJ2-1	NA	TRBV20-1	SARLVVASYEQF
TRBJ1-4	TRBD1	TRBV7-2	ASTHRTGEGGKLF
TRBJ1-5	NA	TRBV12-3/TRBV12-4	ASSMRGGVQPQH
TRBJ2-3	NA	TRBV15	ATSRGTFDTQY
TRBJ1-5	NA	TRBV15	ATSRDGPRGQPQH
TRBJ2-1	NA	TRBV15	ATSRDPELDNEQF
TRBJ2-1	TRBD2	TRBV12-3/TRBV12-4	ASTGTSGGGGYNEQF
TRBJ2-1	TRBD2	TRBV19	ASSIAAGGKGEQF
TRBJ1-1	NA	TRBV25-1	ASSGGRDTEAF
TRBJ2-7	TRBD1	TRBV20-1	SARDDRVHEQY
TRBJ2-1	TRBD1	TRBV12-3/TRBV12-4	ASRMTGSSYNEQF
TRBJ1-6	TRBD1	TRBV6-6	ASSSTGPVTPLH
TRBJ2-7	TRBD2	TRBV20-1	SAPRERERLAEWEQY
TRBJ2-4	TRBD2	TRBV2	ASSEGGLASDLAKNIQY
TRBJ1-4	TRBD1	TRBV18	ASSPGQGREKLF
TRBJ1-5	TRBD1	TRBV3-1	ASSKDRGTQPQH
TRBJ2-7	NA	TRBV7-9	ASSLGLAGGDREQY
TRBJ1-1	NA	TRBV12-3/TRBV12-4	VSSFGGTEAF
TRBJ1-2	NA	TRBV27	ASSFRNNYGYT
TRBJ1-2	TRBD1	TRBV5-1	ASSPGTGAYYGYT
TRBJ1-2	NA	TRBV5-5	ASSERVVVGS
TRBJ2-1	TRBD2	TRBV12-3/TRBV12-4	ASSLLAGYNEQF
TRBJ2-7	TRBD2	TRBV14	ASSQVAGVLYEQY
TRBJ2-3	NA	TRBV29-1	SVAFAGTDTQY
TRBJ1-2	NA	TRBV12-3/TRBV12-4	ASNKLGLVNYGYT
TRBJ1-1	NA	TRBV12-3/TRBV12-4	ASSLRDFGGTEAF
TRBJ1-1	NA	TRBV6-5	ASSYSVLGRPTEAF